The 23 T cell receptor beta chains in this list originate from one sample, sequenced in a study of sequential checkpoint blockade in melanoma. Treatment described: randomized to nivolumab then ipilimumab (arm A) or the reverse (arm B). The protocol was immunoSEQ multiplex PCR, while the TCRdb copy is restricted to in-frame clones and leaves out a portion. The sample has under 13,000 clones; under 60% are singletons. The sequencing here drew on CD8+ T cells sorted from blood (inferred from file names), taken from a patient given nivolumab and ipilimumab in sequence. The source of these receptors is a human donor with melanoma.

J is TRBJ1-1 and V is TRBV12-5, with D unclear. The V gene's germline CDR1 is LGHNT and CDR2 FRNRAP. Trimming pared 10 bases from V and 4 bases from J, leaving 16 bases between. This CDR3 has 13 amino acids. CDR3 region: CATALDRGTEAFF. CDR3 in DNA: TGTGCTACTGCACTGGATCGAGGCACTGAAGCTTTCTTT.

This clone was seen a few times. It is unclear where the CDR3 begins or ends on the DNA, so no DNA is shown, and the CDR3 is as TCRdb lists it. The J gene is TRBJ2-6, the V gene TRBV27; the D call of TRBD2 is as the table states it, not checked on the DNA. From its first to its last residue, the CDR3 has 16 amino acids. Germline V CDR1 and CDR2: MNHEY, SMNVEV (reference sequence). The CDR3 loop is CASSSSGGSGANVLTF.

This sequence joins TRBV28 and TRBJ1-5, with 7 positions matching TRBD1. The V segment lost 8 bases and the J segment 4 bases; nucleotides outside the gene matches: 8. The CDR3 extends over 14 amino acids. Germline assignment: CDR1 MDHEN and CDR2 SYDVKM. The CDR3 here is CASGRGEWNQPQHF. The DNA for the CDR3 is TGTGCCAGCGGCAGGGGGGAGTGGAATCAGCCCCAGCATTTT.

Note on this clone: One junction end does not reproduce the germline sequence, and a read error may be involved. The V gene is TRBV7-7, the J gene TRBJ2-7; a possible D gene is TRBD1 (6 bases). Germline CDR1 reads SSHAT; CDR2 reads FNYEAQ (reference sequence). This CDR3 spans 13 amino acids. The CDR3 coding sequence is TGTGCTAGCAGCTTAGAGGGACATTACGAGCAGTACTTC. This encodes CASSLEGHYEQYF.

This rearrangement joins TRBV19 to TRBJ2-7; 11 nucleotides align to TRBD1. Germline CDR1 and CDR2: LNHDA and SQIVND (reference sequence). With V trimmed by 3 bases and J by 0 bases, 7 bases remained unmatched. The CDR3 has 17 amino acids. Here the CDR3 reads CASSIGSGTGGSYEQYF. CDR3 nucleotides: TGTGCCAGTAGTATTGGAAGCGGGACAGGGGGCTCCTACGAGCAGTACTTC.

The V gene is TRBV9, the J gene TRBJ1-1; TRBD1 matches at 7 bases. CDR3 length: 15 amino acids. Per germline, CDR1 SGDLS and CDR2 YYNGEE. Losses at the gene ends were 3 bases for V and 4 bases for J; bases not matched to a gene: 9. The CDR3 loop reads CASSAGQDYGTEAFF. The CDR3 nucleotides are TGTGCCAGCAGCGCCGGACAGGACTACGGCACTGAAGCTTTCTTT. The whole variable domain, remainder taken from reference TRBV9 and TRBJ1-1, is DSGVTQTPKHLITATGQRVTLRCSPRSGDLSVYWYQQSLDQGLQFLIQYYNGEERAKGNILERFSAQQFPDLHSELNLSSLELGDSALYFCASSAGQDYGTEAFFGQGTRLTVV.

The chain carries TRBV15 and TRBJ2-1, with 9 bases that match TRBD2. CDR1 and CDR2 (germline): LNHNV, YYDKDF (reference sequence). The CDR3 consists of 15 residues. The V gene end was trimmed by 5 bases and the J gene end by 3 bases; junction bases not matched to a gene: 5. This chain's CDR3 is CATSPRLADYNEQFF. CDR3 bases: TGTGCCACCAGCCCCCGACTAGCGGACTACAATGAGCAGTTCTTC.

This chain connects TRBV6-5 to TRBJ1-2; 8 bases fit TRBD1. The length of the CDR3 is 15 residues. CDR1 and CDR2 from the germline V gene are MNHEY and SVGAGI. J lost 5 bases, V lost 2 bases, and 7 bases had no gene match. The CDR3: CASSYGTGTLYGYTF. The CDR3 region has the DNA TGTGCCAGCAGTTACGGGACAGGAACCCTTTATGGCTACACCTTC.

This clone has a handful of counts. This chain joins TRBV7-2 and TRBJ2-7; 8 bases map to TRBD1. The V gene's germline CDR1 is SGHTA and CDR2 FQGNSA. The V gene end was trimmed by 5 bases and the J gene end by 6 bases; junction bases not matched to a gene: 9. This CDR3 is built from 14 residues. DNA of the CDR3: TGTGCCAGCAGCCGCGGGGACAGGTGGTTCGAGCAGTACTTC. Its translation: CASSRGDRWFEQYF.

The chain recombines TRBV27 with TRBJ1-2; D is possibly TRBD1 (5 bases). There are 13 residues in the CDR3. Trimming left V 7 bases short and J 3 bases short, with 12 bases between. Germline CDR1 and CDR2: MNHEY and SMNVEV (reference sequence). CDR3 region: CASMGGGHYGYTF. In DNA, the CDR3 is TGTGCCAGCATGGGCGGGGGACACTATGGCTACACCTTC.

The sample holds a few counts of this clone. The V gene is TRBV28, the J gene TRBJ2-5, with D possibly being TRBD2 (5 bases). The V end lost 0 bases, the J end lost 4 bases, and 9 bases lay between the germline ends. The CDR3 spans 14 residues. Germline V CDR1 and CDR2: MDHEN, SYDVKM. The CDR3 DNA reads TGTGCCAGCAGTTTATGGAACAGCGGAGAGACCCAGTACTTC. Its translation: CASSLWNSGETQYF.

This chain connects TRBV6-9 to TRBJ1-2; 9 bases agree with TRBD1. The CDR3 is 13 residues long. In germline, CDR1 is MNHGY, CDR2 SVAAGI. The junction had 1 base not matched to a gene; V was cut back by 2 bases and J by 6 bases. The CDR3 DNA is TGTGCCAGCAGTTATAGGACAGGGGATGGCTACACCTTC. It codes for CASSYRTGDGYTF.

The V call is TRBV2, the J call TRBJ1-5, with 7 bases matching TRBD1. The CDR3 is 15 residues long. V shed 5 bases, J shed 7 bases, and the junction held 11 bases outside the gene matches. CDR1 is SNHLY and CDR2 is FYNNEI in the germline V gene. CDR3 nucleotides: TGTGCCAGCAGTTGGGACAGCTTCGAAGGGCAGCCCCAGCATTTT. Its translation is CASSWDSFEGQPQHF. The entire variable domain, with the rest obtained from reference TRBV2 and TRBJ1-5, is as follows: EPEVTQTPSHQVTQMGQEVILRCVPISNHLYFYWYRQILGQKVEFLVSFYNNEISEKSEIFDDQFSVERPDGSNFTLKIRSTKLEDSAMYFCASSWDSFEGQPQHFGDGTRLSIL.

The chain recombines TRBV28 with TRBJ1-2, with no clear D. Germline CDR1 MDHEN, CDR2 SYDVKM. The CDR3 is made up of 13 amino acids. The V end was cut by 1 base, the J end by 2 bases, with 5 bases between. The CDR3 coding sequence is TGTGCCAGCAGTTTATCGAGCAACTATGGCTACACCTTC. Residues: CASSLSSNYGYTF.

This clone was seen a few times. The chain employs TRBV4-3 and TRBJ2-7; 9 bases line up with TRBD2. The CDR3 spans 15 residues. Trimming removed 0 bases from V and 4 bases from J; junction bases left unmatched: 4. In germline, CDR1 is LGHNA, CDR2 YSLEER. In DNA form, the CDR3 reads TGCGCCAGCAGCCAAGATCGGCTAGCGGGGTACGAGCAGTACTTC. Translating gives CASSQDRLAGYEQYF.

The chain joins TRBV2 to TRBJ2-7; D perhaps matches TRBD2 (6 bases). Germline lookup yields CDR1 SNHLY and CDR2 FYNNEI. CDR3 length: 13 residues. Trimming left V 8 bases short and J 1 base short, with 12 bases between. The CDR3 sequence: CASPGGTSYEQYF. CDR3 coding DNA: TGTGCCAGCCCAGGCGGGACTTCCTACGAGCAGTACTTC.

The rearrangement uses TRBV4-2 and TRBJ1-1, with D hard to call. Per germline, CDR1 LGHNA and CDR2 YNFKEQ. V lost 5 bases to trimming and J lost 5 bases, with 9 bases between them. The CDR3 covers 12 residues. The CDR3 loop reads CASSLSGTEAFF. The CDR3 nucleotides read TGTGCCAGCAGCTTATCGGGTACTGAAGCTTTCTTT.

This clone is labeled as medium-sized. One junction end disagrees with the germline gene, perhaps due to a read error. The gene calls are TRBV7-8 and TRBJ2-7; the D gene could be TRBD1 or TRBD2 (5 bases each). Looked up from germline, CDR1 is SGHVS and CDR2 is FQNEAQ. CDR3 length: 14 amino acids. This CDR3 reads CASSIAGRSYEQYF. The CDR3 coding sequence is TGTGCCAGCAGCATAGCAGGGAGAAGCTACGAGCAGTACTTC.

CDR3 nucleotides: TGTGCCTGGAGTACTACAGGGGGCGAGCAGTTCTTC. Translating gives CAWSTTGGEQFF. The chain has TRBV30 and TRBJ2-1, with 9 bases lining up with TRBD1. The CDR3 sequence is 12 residues long. CDR1 and CDR2 (germline): GTSNPN, SVGIG (reference sequence). The V and J ends lost 2 bases and 10 bases, in that order; junction bases with no gene match: 3.

J is TRBJ2-7 and V is TRBV18; the match to TRBD1 covers 7 bases. The V segment lost 4 bases and the J segment 6 bases; nucleotides outside the gene matches: 9. The CDR3 totals 14 residues. Germline-derived CDR1 and CDR2 are KGHSH and LQKENI. DNA of the CDR3: TGTGCCAGCTCACTGACAGGGTACTTTTCCGAGCAGTACTTC. Protein sequence: CASSLTGYFSEQYF.

The rearrangement uses TRBV27 and TRBJ2-7, with a tentative D call TRBD2 (6 bases). The CDR3 is 15 amino acids. In germline, CDR1 is MNHEY, CDR2 SMNVEV (reference sequence). V was trimmed by 4 bases and J by 2 bases, leaving 15 bases between them. The DNA for the CDR3 is TGTGCCAGCAGTTACTCGTCGGGAGAGACCTACGAGCAGTACTTC. It yields the protein CASSYSSGETYEQYF.

The chain recombines TRBV28 with TRBJ1-1; maybe TRBD1 (5 bases). The V gene's germline CDR1 is MDHEN and CDR2 SYDVKM. The V end was cut by 5 bases, the J end by 3 bases, with 16 bases between. The CDR3 is made up of 15 amino acids. The CDR3 region has the DNA TGTGCCAGCAGTCTCACACGACAGAGGCACACTGAAGCTTTCTTT. This gives the protein CASSLTRQRHTEAFF. The variable domain in full, completed from reference TRBV28 and TRBJ1-1, reads DVKVTQSSRYLVKRTGEKVFLECVQDMDHENMFWYRQDPGLGLRLIYFSYDVKMKEKGDIPEGYSVSREKKERFSLILESASTNQTSMYLCASSLTRQRHTEAFFGQGTRLTVV.

The chain has TRBV2 and TRBJ2-3; 11 positions match TRBD2. The junction had 5 bases not matched to a gene; V was cut back by 7 bases and J by 5 bases. The CDR3 is made up of 14 amino acids. Germline V gives CDR1 SNHLY, CDR2 FYNNEI. CDR3 protein: CASIASGRRDTQYF. In DNA, the CDR3 is TGTGCCAGCATAGCTAGCGGGAGGCGAGATACGCAGTATTTT.